This T cell receptor (beta chain) is drawn from a study of blood T cell repertoires in COVID-19. Study in general: The study drew acute and convalescent COVID-19 samples from the United States, Italy and Spain. In each case, the material was cDNA or gDNA derived from T cells, B-cell-depleted T cells, or PBMCs.

This CDR3 spans 15 amino acids. Germline V gene sequence: CDR1 SGHTA, CDR2 FQGNSA. The trim removed 4 bases at V and 4 bases at J, leaving 3 bases unmatched. Assay: immunoSEQ multiplex PCR; the TCRdb copy retains only in-frame clones and omits some. The repertoire holds about 89,000 clones, with 55% to 75% as singletons. The rearrangement links TRBV7-2 to TRBJ2-5; TRBD2 aligns across 13 bases. The sample was peripheral blood. The receptor was isolated from an elderly woman with acute or convalescent COVID-19. This CDR3 is CASSSLAGGRETQYF. CDR3 DNA sequence: TGTGCCAGCAGCTCACTAGCGGGGGGGCGAGAGACCCAGTACTTC.